The next 4 T cell receptor beta chains were all read from a single sample in a study of neoadjuvant nivolumab and ipilimumab in lung cancer. Repertoires were generated with immunoSEQ multiplex PCR, while TCRdb's copy carries only in-frame clones and drops some. The sample contains some 13,000 clones, approximately 96% of which appear only once. The sequences come from peripheral blood, collected after neoadjuvant nivolumab, alone or with ipilimumab, at or shortly before surgery. All receptors come from an adult with non-small cell lung cancer.

This clone was detected only once. The V gene is TRBV18, the J gene TRBJ1-4, with D perhaps matching TRBD1 (5 bases). Germline V gene data show CDR1 as KGHSH and CDR2 as LQKENI. V was clipped by 3 bases and J by 1 base, with 12 bases between them. CDR3 length: 16 residues. The DNA of the CDR3 is TGTGCCAGCTCACCCAGGGACTTCCAAACTAATGAAAAACTGTTTTTT. It specifies CASSPRDFQTNEKLFF. Looking up the rest from reference TRBV18 and TRBJ1-4 gives the full variable domain: NAGVMQNPRHLVRRRGQEARLRCSPMKGHSHVYWYRQLPEEGLKFMVYLQKENIIDESGMPKERFSAEFPKEGPSILRIQQVVRGDSAAYFCASSPRDFQTNEKLFFGSGTQLSVL.

Comments on this clone: The junction shows a germline mismatch at one end, possibly a read error. The rearrangement joins TRBV7-9 to TRBJ2-3, with a tentative D call TRBD2 (5 bases). CDR1 SEHNR and CDR2 FQNEAQ come from the germline V gene (reference sequence). The CDR3 is made up of 12 amino acids. CDR3 amino acids: CASSLAQITQYF. The CDR3 DNA reads as TGTGCCAGCAGCCTAGCACAGATTACGCAGTATTTT.

V gene TRBV4-1 combines with J gene TRBJ2-1; 8 nucleotides line up with TRBD2. In germline, CDR1 is MGHRA, CDR2 YSYEKL. The CDR3 extends over 15 amino acids. V trimming: 4 bases; J trimming: 8 bases; junction bases outside the gene matches: 10. The CDR3 DNA sequence: TGCGCCAGCAGCCGAGGACTAGCACCTACGGATGAGCAGTTCTTC. This encodes CASSRGLAPTDEQFF.

The rearrangement uses TRBV11-2 and TRBJ1-5, with D maybe TRBD1 (5 bases). The CDR3 runs 14 residues. V dropped 5 bases and J dropped 7 bases, with 15 bases sitting between them. Germline lookup yields CDR1 SGHAT and CDR2 FQNNGV. CDR3 sequence: CASSSAQGLQPQHF. The DNA of the CDR3 is TGTGCCAGCAGCAGCGCCCAGGGACTACAGCCCCAGCATTTT.